This passage covers 14 T cell receptor beta chains from one sample sequenced in a study of technical replicates of blood from a handful of donors. Libraries were prepared by immunoSEQ multiplex PCR; TCRdb keeps only in-frame clonotypes and omits some of them. The sample contains 67,000 or so clones, over 85% of which appear only once. What was sequenced was T cells isolated from PBMCs. These receptors all stem from a human donor in good health.

The chain uses TRBV14 and TRBJ2-7, with D unresolved. Trimming took off 0 bases at V and 7 bases at J, with 16 bases between the two ends. The CDR3 totals 15 residues. Germline CDR1 SGHDN, CDR2 FVKESK. The CDR3 DNA reads as TGTGCCAGCAGCCAAGACAACAGAAGGATAACGGAGCAGTACTTC. Translated, it gives CASSQDNRRITEQYF.

In regard to this clone: Other DNA sequences in the same sample also yield this CDR3. This chain uses TRBV13 with TRBJ2-1; 11 bases are a match to TRBD2. This CDR3 is built from 18 residues. CDR1 is PRHDT and CDR2 is FYEKMQ in the germline V gene (reference sequence). After removal of 1 base from V and 1 base from J, the junction contained 6 bases not matched to a gene. The CDR3 reads CASSLEGLAVRSYNEQFF. CDR3 DNA: TGTGCCAGCAGCTTAGAGGGACTAGCGGTTCGATCCTACAATGAGCAGTTCTTC.

The J gene is TRBJ1-2, the V gene TRBV5-1, with TRBD1 identical over 8 bases. V lost 3 bases, J lost 8 bases, and 6 bases stayed unmatched. This CDR3 is 13 amino acids long. Germline loops: CDR1 SGHRS, CDR2 YFSETQ. CDR3 region: CASSSTGEEGYTF. The CDR3 DNA is TGCGCCAGCAGCTCGACAGGGGAAGAAGGCTACACCTTC.

The chain is built from TRBV5-4 and TRBJ1-1; no firm D call. From germline, CDR1 is SGHNT and CDR2 YYREEE (reference sequence). With 4 bases removed from V and 2 bases from J, the gap between germline ends came to 18 bases. CDR3 length equals 16 residues. In DNA, the CDR3 is TGTGCCAGCAGCGTGGCCTCCCCAGTACCCAACACTGAAGCTTTCTTT. Translating it yields CASSVASPVPNTEAFF. Complete variable domain (other parts from reference TRBV5-4 and TRBJ1-1): ETGVTQSPTHLIKTRGQQVTLRCSSQSGHNTVSWYQQALGQGPQFIFQYYREEENGRGNFPPRFSGLQFPNYSSELNVNALELDDSALYLCASSVASPVPNTEAFFGQGTRLTVV.

This clone was observed a single time. This chain joins TRBV11-3 and TRBJ1-2, with no clear D. CDR1 and CDR2 from the germline V gene are SGHNT and YENEEA. V was clipped by 0 bases and J by 0 bases, with 5 bases between them. The CDR3 length is 14 residues. In nucleotides, the CDR3 is TGTGCCAGCAGCTTAGACGGTGCTAACTATGGCTACACCTTC. Its translation: CASSLDGANYGYTF.

J is TRBJ2-4 and V is TRBV7-9; D may be TRBD2 (6 bases). The CDR3 extends over 15 amino acids. Per germline, CDR1 SEHNR and CDR2 FQNEAQ (reference sequence). V shed 5 bases and J shed 6 bases, with 17 bases lying between them. CDR3 DNA: TGTGCCAGCAGCCTGGGCGGGGCCCTAGGAAACATTCAGTACTTC. It encodes CASSLGGALGNIQYF.

This chain connects TRBV5-4 to TRBJ1-2; D is unclear. V lost 0 bases and J 5 bases, leaving 11 bases between the germline ends. Germline-derived CDR1 and CDR2 are SGHNT and YYREEE (reference sequence). The CDR3 consists of 14 residues. The CDR3 nucleotides are TGTGCCAGCAGCTTGGATACAGAAGGTTATGGCTACACCTTC. Its translation is CASSLDTEGYGYTF.

The chain employs TRBV28 and TRBJ2-7, with D possibly being TRBD2 (5 bases). The length of the CDR3 is 14 residues. Per the germline V gene, CDR1 is MDHEN and CDR2 is SYDVKM. The V end was cut by 6 bases, the J end by 0 bases, with 12 bases between. CDR3 sequence (DNA): TGTGCCAGCAGGTTAGCGAGCGACTCCTACGAGCAGTACTTC. It codes for CASRLASDSYEQYF.

The genes are TRBV6-4 and TRBJ2-1; weak D call: TRBD2 (5 bases). In germline, CDR1 is MRHNA, CDR2 SNTAGT. This CDR3 is 15 amino acids long. The V gene lost 6 bases and the J gene lost 4 bases, with 16 bases spanning the gap. CDR3 bases: TGTGCCAGCAGCCCCCACGAGGGCGAATACAATGAGCAGTTCTTC. Translated: CASSPHEGEYNEQFF.

The rearrangement links TRBV5-6 to TRBJ2-7; D may be TRBD1 (6 bases). Germline values: CDR1 SGHDT, CDR2 YYEEEE. The germline V and J ends were trimmed by 6 bases and 0 bases, with 13 bases remaining between them. The CDR3 runs 14 residues. The CDR3 region is CASTLPGASYEQYF. The CDR3 nucleotides are TGTGCCAGCACCCTCCCAGGGGCCTCCTACGAGCAGTACTTC. Combining the CDR3 with reference TRBV5-6 and TRBJ2-7 gives the whole variable domain DAGVTQSPTHLIKTRGQQVTLRCSPKSGHDTVSWYQQALGQGPQFIFQYYEEEERQRGNFPDRFSGHQFPNYSSELNVNALLLGDSALYLCASTLPGASYEQYFGPGTRLTVT.

The V call is TRBV7-8, the J call TRBJ1-1, with 9 bases fitting TRBD1. V gave up 1 base and J gave up 5 bases; unmatched junction bases: 14. Germline V gene data show CDR1 as SGHVS and CDR2 as FQNEAQ. The CDR3 contains 18 residues. CDR3 in DNA: TGTGCCAGCAGCTTAGAAGATTTAGACAGGGGGTTTTGGACTGAAGCTTTCTTT. Amino acids: CASSLEDLDRGFWTEAFF.

This chain links TRBV6-5 with TRBJ2-7, with a weak D call TRBD2 (5 bases). V lost 7 bases to trimming and J lost 3 bases, with 19 bases between them. Germline loops: CDR1 MNHEY, CDR2 SVGAGI. This CDR3 has 15 amino acids. In DNA, the CDR3 is TGTGCCAGCACCACCGTTTACGGAGGCGGCTACGAGCAGTACTTC. This gives the protein CASTTVYGGGYEQYF.

The V and J genes are TRBV6-5 and TRBJ1-1; no clear D. Trimming cost V 4 bases and J 6 bases, with 12 bases left between them. The CDR3 has 13 residues. Germline loops: CDR1 MNHEY, CDR2 SVGAGI. The CDR3 region has the DNA TGTGCCAGCAGTTCTGTTATAGCCCCTGAAGCTTTCTTT. Protein: CASSSVIAPEAFF.

This clone was detected only a few times. The rearrangement links TRBV7-3 to TRBJ1-1; TRBD1 is a possible D gene (5 bases). The germline V gene encodes CDR1 SGHTA and CDR2 FQGTGA. The CDR3 consists of 14 residues. V was cut by 5 bases and J by 5 bases, with 15 bases left in between. CDR3 sequence (DNA): TGTGCCAGCAGCCTACACGGGGGGGGGACTGAAGCTTTCTTT. It codes for CASSLHGGGTEAFF. Together with reference TRBV7-3 and TRBJ1-1, the CDR3 gives the full variable domain: GAGVSQTPSNKVTEKGKYVELRCDPISGHTALYWYRQSLGQGPEFLIYFQGTGAADDSGLPNDRFFAVRPEGSVSTLKIQRTERGDSAVYLCASSLHGGGTEAFFGQGTRLTVV.